Sequencing of this T cell receptor (beta chain) was carried out in a study of Graves' ophthalmopathy and Graves' hyperthyroidism. Study-level background: Peripheral blood sampling preceded any treatment and occurred at initial diagnosis. General observations from the study: From stable hyperthyroidism, ophthalmopathy was separated by a 13-signature model with 87.88% sensitivity and more than 75% specificity.

The CDR3 spans 14 residues. Per the germline V gene, CDR1 is SGHRS and CDR2 is YFSETQ. Germline trimming cut 5 bases from V and 2 bases from J; bases unmatched to any gene: 6. It was on clinical symptoms, serum thyroxine, TRAb, thyroid ultrasound and orbital computed tomography that diagnosis relied. As the starting material, 9.5 to 10 ml of fresh peripheral blood yielded the PBMCs. Amplification from RNA transcripts yielded the TCR beta CDR3 regions. Second-round multiplex PCR came after first-round RT-PCR with HTBI primers. In TCRdb, the multiplex PCR reads were re-called with MiXCR into one record per CDR3 protein. The sample holds hundreds of thousands of distinct CDR3 sequences; approximately 21% are singletons and the top ten take approximately 7.7%. This clonotype was picked up many times. Its antigen is unidentified.

The receptor was derived from a woman between 18 and 29 years old with stable Graves' hyperthyroidism. Some clones in this sample may be carry-over from other donors' samples. Specimen: peripheral blood. The V gene is TRBV5-1, the J gene TRBJ2-5; 7 positions match TRBD2. CDR3 protein: CASRRELGQETQYF. In DNA, the CDR3 is TGCGCCAGCAGGCGGGAGCTTGGGCAAGAGACCCAGTACTTC.